This entry lists 10 T cell receptor beta chains sequenced from one sample in a study of cytomegalovirus exposure and HLA in healthy donors. The study ran its PCR with 60 Vbeta and 13 Jbeta primers. Clones were sequenced by immunoSEQ multiplex PCR, and TCRdb holds only the in-frame ones, with some missing. In the table there are some 130,000 clones, roughly 78% of which are singletons. Sequencing used PBMCs. These receptors all come from a man in his forties in good health and CMV-seropositive.

V usage is TRBV7-9 and J usage is TRBJ2-5; 15 nucleotides match TRBD2. This CDR3 spans 19 amino acids. Germline trimming cut 5 bases from V and 4 bases from J; bases unmatched to any gene: 14. Germline V gene data show CDR1 as SEHNR and CDR2 as FQNEAQ (reference sequence). CDR3 protein: CASSPPGTSGRWAGETQYF. The CDR3 bases are TGTGCCAGCAGCCCCCCCGGGACTAGCGGGAGGTGGGCTGGAGAGACCCAGTACTTC.

This clone was seen a few times. The chain's CDR3 is CASGTGTGNEKLFF. The CDR3 bases are TGTGCCAGCGGGACCGGGACAGGGAATGAAAAACTGTTTTTT. The chain joins TRBV6-6 to TRBJ1-4; 9 nucleotides line up with TRBD1. With 8 bases clipped from V and 5 bases from J, the junction kept 6 bases outside the gene matches. Germline CDR1 is MNHNY and CDR2 is SVGAGI (reference sequence). The CDR3 has 14 residues.

The J gene is TRBJ1-5, the V gene TRBV5-5; 8 bases are shared with TRBD1. This CDR3 has 13 residues. Germline trimming cut 4 bases from V and 7 bases from J; bases unmatched to any gene: 4. Germline values: CDR1 SGHKS, CDR2 YYEKEE (reference sequence). The DNA for the CDR3 is TGTGCCAGCAGCAAGACAGGGGAACAGCCCCAGCATTTT. This translates into CASSKTGEQPQHF.

To note about this clone: At the DNA level, this CDR3 is encoded by other sequences in the same sample as well. This sequence joins TRBV6-1 and TRBJ2-7; a possible D gene is TRBD1 (5 bases). The V and J ends lost 1 base and 4 bases respectively, with 11 bases between them. Germline V CDR1 and CDR2: MNHNS, SASEGT. This CDR3 is 14 amino acids long. The chain's CDR3 is CASSEDRQAYEQYF. CDR3 nucleotide sequence: TGTGCCAGCAGTGAAGACAGGCAAGCTTACGAGCAGTACTTC.

The chain employs TRBV28 and TRBJ2-7; 9 positions match TRBD1. V shed 7 bases and J 6 bases; nucleotides not matched to a gene: 10. This CDR3 spans 14 amino acids. The germline V gene encodes CDR1 MDHEN and CDR2 SYDVKM. CDR3 DNA: TGTGCCAGCATCACCGGGACAGGGAAAGGCGAGCAGTACTTC. As protein: CASITGTGKGEQYF.

The rearrangement joins TRBV4-2 to TRBJ2-7; D perhaps matches TRBD2 (6 bases). V lost 4 bases, J lost 0 bases, and 13 bases lay in between. The CDR3 extends over 15 amino acids. Germline-derived CDR1 and CDR2 are LGHNA and YNFKEQ. This chain's CDR3 is CASSPRTTGSYEQYF. The CDR3 bases are TGTGCCAGCAGCCCCCGGACTACCGGCTCCTACGAGCAGTACTTC.

The chain joins TRBV4-2 to TRBJ2-2; the match to TRBD1 covers 7 bases. The V gene's germline CDR1 is LGHNA and CDR2 YNFKEQ. The CDR3 extends over 17 amino acids. Trimming took 1 base from V and 4 from J; bases not matched to a gene: 9. CDR3 nucleotides: TGTGCCAGCAGCCAAGTATTGGCACAGGGGAGCACCGGGGAGCTGTTTTTT. It encodes CASSQVLAQGSTGELFF.

The V call is TRBV29-1, the J call TRBJ1-2; tentative D call: TRBD1 (6 bases). Trimming took 2 bases from V and 6 from J, leaving 13 bases between them. The CDR3 length is 13 residues. Germline loops: CDR1 SQVTM, CDR2 ANQGSEA. The CDR3 here is CSVEKQGGNGYTF. CDR3 in DNA: TGCAGCGTTGAAAAACAGGGTGGGAATGGCTACACCTTC.

This clone was recorded once. This CDR3 reads CASSQVDRGREQYF. DNA of the CDR3: TGCGCCAGCAGCCAAGTCGACAGGGGGCGCGAGCAGTACTTC. This chain uses TRBV4-3 with TRBJ2-7, with 10 bases matching TRBD1. In germline, CDR1 is LGHNA, CDR2 YSLEER. The ends lost 1 base at V and 6 bases at J; junction bases unmatched: 3. There are 14 residues in the CDR3.

The chain joins TRBV2 to TRBJ2-1, with D possibly matching TRBD2 (6 bases). V gave up 9 bases and J gave up 8 bases, with 20 bases separating them. Germline assignment: CDR1 SNHLY and CDR2 FYNNEI. The CDR3 runs 14 residues. CDR3 coding DNA: TGTGCCAGGACTCCGGGACTCCAGCCTCATGAGCAGTTCTTC. This codes for CARTPGLQPHEQFF.